Listed below are T cell receptor beta chains from one sample, sequenced in a study of CD8+CD57+ T cells in acquired aplastic anemia. Using its own MiXCR run on the reads, TCRdb lists one record per CDR3 protein. The sample has about 420,000 distinct CDR3 sequences, approximately 70% seen once. Material: sorted CD4+, CD8+, or CD8+CD57+ T cells (not recorded which) from PBMCs. The receptors were sampled from a human donor in good health, serving as a control. CDR3s include the opening cysteine and the closing phenylalanine or tryptophan. The D gene is left open where the match is weak. Where a row states a size, it is once, few, many or the class of an expanded clone; other rows omit it.

abundance,j_gene,d_gene,v_gene,len,CDR3aa,CDR3nt
few,TRBJ2-5,NA,TRBV5-1,14,CASSPGGAQETQYF,TGCGCCAGCAGCCCAGGGGGGGCCCAAGAGACCCAGTACTTC
once,TRBJ1-2,NA,TRBV9,11,CASYQDEVYTF,TGTGCCAGCTACCAAGACGAAGTCTACACCTTC
many,TRBJ1-2,NA,TRBV7-2,11,CASSLAGGYTF,TGCGCCAGCAGCTTGGCGGGAGGCTACACCTTC
NA,TRBJ2-7,NA,TRBV7-3,14,CASSYPQRTYTQYF,TGTGCCAGCAGCTACCCGCAAAGAACATATACGCAGTACTTC
few,TRBJ1-2,NA,TRBV19,14,CASSISPTTYGYTF,TGTGCCAGTAGTATCAGCCCGACCACCTATGGCTACACCTTC
NA,TRBJ2-3,NA,TRBV24-1,15,CASSVSPHGTDTQYF,TGTGCCAGCAGTGTTTCCCCCCACGGCACAGATACGCAGTATTTT
many,TRBJ1-2,TRBD1,TRBV9,15,CASSPSGTGNYGYTF,TGTGCCAGCAGCCCTTCCGGGACAGGAAACTATGGCTACACCTTC
NA,TRBJ2-2,NA,TRBV24-1,15,CATSDRGGDNEELFF,TGTGCCACCAGCGACCGGGGCGGAGACAATGAGGAGCTGTTTTTT
NA,TRBJ2-3,NA,TRBV7-9,15,CASSLLARDPHTQYF,TGTGCCAGCAGCTTATTAGCTAGGGACCCACATACGCAGTATTTT
NA,TRBJ1-1,TRBD1,TRBV19,15,CASSPGQGMNTEAFF,TGTGCCAGTAGTCCGGGACAGGGAATGAACACTGAAGCTTTCTTT
NA,TRBJ2-1,NA,TRBV29-1,11,CSVEGGREQFF,TGCAGCGTTGAAGGGGGGAGAGAGCAGTTCTTC
NA,TRBJ2-7,TRBD2,TRBV2,13,CAREKRGTYEQYF,TGTGCCAGGGAAAAGCGGGGGACCTACGAGCAGTACTTC
NA,TRBJ2-2,TRBD2,TRBV7-3,14,CASSFRLADQEPLF,TGTGCCAGCAGCTTTAGACTAGCGGACCAAGAGCCCCTTTTT
NA,TRBJ1-1,NA,TRBV20-1,13,CSARRRGLGEAFF,TGCAGTGCTAGACGCAGGGGCCTAGGTGAAGCTTTCTTT
NA,TRBJ1-6,TRBD1,TRBV7-2,15,CASSFSPAQGSQYHF,TGTGCCAGCAGCTTTAGTCCAGCACAGGGGAGCCAGTACCACTTT
NA,TRBJ2-3,NA,TRBV6-2/TRBV6-3,16,CASSTSGLLLTDTQYF,TGTGCCAGCAGTACCTCGGGACTTTTACTCACAGATACGCAGTATTTT
many,TRBJ2-1,TRBD2,TRBV6-2/TRBV6-3,14,CASTRGGAMNEQFF,TGTGCCAGCACCCGCGGGGGGGCTATGAATGAGCAGTTCTTC
NA,TRBJ2-5,NA,TRBV5-1,15,CASSLEGSGKETQYF,TGCGCCAGCAGCTTGGAGGGCTCTGGAAAAGAGACCCAGTACTTC
NA,TRBJ1-6,NA,TRBV29-1,13,CSFSSADGSPLHF,TGCAGCTTTTCGAGCGCCGATGGTTCACCCCTCCACTTT
few,TRBJ2-5,TRBD2,TRBV7-3,16,CASSVALAGGRETQYF,TGTGCCAGCAGCGTGGCACTAGCGGGGGGGCGGGAGACCCAGTACTTC
NA,TRBJ2-1,NA,TRBV7-2,13,CASSFNHSNEQFF,TGTGCCAGCAGCTTCAACCACTCCAACGAGCAGTTCTTC
many,TRBJ2-1,TRBD2,TRBV4-2,17,CASSPRGQRESYNEQFF,TGTGCCAGCAGCCCGCGGGGCCAGCGGGAGTCCTACAATGAGCAGTTCTTC
NA,TRBJ2-7,NA,TRBV7-2,15,CASSQEDKLYYEQYF,TGTGCCAGCAGCCAAGAGGACAAACTTTACTACGAGCAGTACTTC
many,TRBJ1-4,TRBD1,TRBV5-5,15,CASSLAGGQGEKLFF,TGTGCCAGCAGCTTGGCCGGGGGACAGGGCGAAAAACTGTTTTTT
NA,TRBJ1-1,NA,TRBV7-3,14,CASRVDIMNTEAYF,TGTGCCAGCAGGGTCGACATCATGAACACTGAGGCTTACTTT
many,TRBJ2-2,NA,TRBV7-7,14,CASSRGTEAGELFF,TGTGCCAGCAGCAGGGGAACAGAGGCCGGGGAGCTGTTTTTT
NA,TRBJ2-7,NA,TRBV3-1,19,CASSQDTVQGLSWGYEQYF,TGTGCCAGCAGCCAAGATACGGTTCAGGGCCTCTCTTGGGGTTACGAGCAGTACTTC
once,TRBJ1-4,NA,TRBV15,14,CATRGEGEYEKLFF,TGTGCCACCAGAGGAGAGGGGGAGTATGAAAAACTGTTTTTT
NA,TRBJ1-3,NA,TRBV7-2,15,CASSQPDQGGNTIYF,TGTGCCAGCAGCCAGCCGGACCAGGGTGGAAACACCATATATTTT
many,TRBJ1-2,NA,TRBV20-1,13,CSARAAENYGYTF,TGCAGTGCTAGAGCGGCGGAGAACTATGGCTACACCTTC
NA,TRBJ1-2,NA,TRBV10-3,13,CAISDAWANGYTF,TGTGCCATCAGTGACGCATGGGCCAATGGCTACACCTTC
NA,TRBJ1-5,TRBD1,TRBV7-2,15,CASSQQGPRNQPQHF,TGTGCCAGCAGCCAACAGGGGCCTCGCAATCAGCCCCAGCATTTT
NA,TRBJ1-1,NA,TRBV5-1,15,CASSLAGRGTTEAFF,TGCGCCAGCAGTTTGGCCGGGAGGGGGACCACTGAAGCTTTCTTT
NA,TRBJ1-2,NA,TRBV20-1,12,CSARLSLVPDTF,TGCAGTGCTAGGCTATCCCTAGTCCCAGACACCTTC
many,TRBJ1-2,NA,TRBV6-2/TRBV6-3,12,CASGRSNYGYTF,TGTGCCAGTGGGCGCTCCAACTATGGCTACACCTTC
NA,TRBJ1-2,NA,TRBV7-2,15,CASSVTRTDTQYYTF,TGTGCTAGCAGCGTAACCCGCACAGATACGCAGTATTACACCTTC
many,TRBJ1-1,TRBD1,TRBV19,17,CASSIGRGPFGNTEAFF,TGTGCCAGTAGTATTGGCAGGGGGCCGTTTGGGAACACTGAAGCTTTCTTT
NA,TRBJ2-3,NA,TRBV7-6,15,CASSLRRPTSSTSYF,NA
many,TRBJ2-1,TRBD1,TRBV9,16,CASNKWGDRGYNEQFF,TGTGCCAGCAACAAGTGGGGGGACAGGGGGTACAATGAGCAGTTCTTC
NA,TRBJ1-2,NA,TRBV12-5,11,CATSLDYGYTF,TGTGCCACCAGTCTAGACTATGGCTACACCTTC
NA,TRBJ2-7,NA,TRBV20-1,16,CSARPPPGTLLYEQYF,TGCAGTGCTCGCCCCCCCCCCGGGACACTCCTCTACGAGCAGTACTTC